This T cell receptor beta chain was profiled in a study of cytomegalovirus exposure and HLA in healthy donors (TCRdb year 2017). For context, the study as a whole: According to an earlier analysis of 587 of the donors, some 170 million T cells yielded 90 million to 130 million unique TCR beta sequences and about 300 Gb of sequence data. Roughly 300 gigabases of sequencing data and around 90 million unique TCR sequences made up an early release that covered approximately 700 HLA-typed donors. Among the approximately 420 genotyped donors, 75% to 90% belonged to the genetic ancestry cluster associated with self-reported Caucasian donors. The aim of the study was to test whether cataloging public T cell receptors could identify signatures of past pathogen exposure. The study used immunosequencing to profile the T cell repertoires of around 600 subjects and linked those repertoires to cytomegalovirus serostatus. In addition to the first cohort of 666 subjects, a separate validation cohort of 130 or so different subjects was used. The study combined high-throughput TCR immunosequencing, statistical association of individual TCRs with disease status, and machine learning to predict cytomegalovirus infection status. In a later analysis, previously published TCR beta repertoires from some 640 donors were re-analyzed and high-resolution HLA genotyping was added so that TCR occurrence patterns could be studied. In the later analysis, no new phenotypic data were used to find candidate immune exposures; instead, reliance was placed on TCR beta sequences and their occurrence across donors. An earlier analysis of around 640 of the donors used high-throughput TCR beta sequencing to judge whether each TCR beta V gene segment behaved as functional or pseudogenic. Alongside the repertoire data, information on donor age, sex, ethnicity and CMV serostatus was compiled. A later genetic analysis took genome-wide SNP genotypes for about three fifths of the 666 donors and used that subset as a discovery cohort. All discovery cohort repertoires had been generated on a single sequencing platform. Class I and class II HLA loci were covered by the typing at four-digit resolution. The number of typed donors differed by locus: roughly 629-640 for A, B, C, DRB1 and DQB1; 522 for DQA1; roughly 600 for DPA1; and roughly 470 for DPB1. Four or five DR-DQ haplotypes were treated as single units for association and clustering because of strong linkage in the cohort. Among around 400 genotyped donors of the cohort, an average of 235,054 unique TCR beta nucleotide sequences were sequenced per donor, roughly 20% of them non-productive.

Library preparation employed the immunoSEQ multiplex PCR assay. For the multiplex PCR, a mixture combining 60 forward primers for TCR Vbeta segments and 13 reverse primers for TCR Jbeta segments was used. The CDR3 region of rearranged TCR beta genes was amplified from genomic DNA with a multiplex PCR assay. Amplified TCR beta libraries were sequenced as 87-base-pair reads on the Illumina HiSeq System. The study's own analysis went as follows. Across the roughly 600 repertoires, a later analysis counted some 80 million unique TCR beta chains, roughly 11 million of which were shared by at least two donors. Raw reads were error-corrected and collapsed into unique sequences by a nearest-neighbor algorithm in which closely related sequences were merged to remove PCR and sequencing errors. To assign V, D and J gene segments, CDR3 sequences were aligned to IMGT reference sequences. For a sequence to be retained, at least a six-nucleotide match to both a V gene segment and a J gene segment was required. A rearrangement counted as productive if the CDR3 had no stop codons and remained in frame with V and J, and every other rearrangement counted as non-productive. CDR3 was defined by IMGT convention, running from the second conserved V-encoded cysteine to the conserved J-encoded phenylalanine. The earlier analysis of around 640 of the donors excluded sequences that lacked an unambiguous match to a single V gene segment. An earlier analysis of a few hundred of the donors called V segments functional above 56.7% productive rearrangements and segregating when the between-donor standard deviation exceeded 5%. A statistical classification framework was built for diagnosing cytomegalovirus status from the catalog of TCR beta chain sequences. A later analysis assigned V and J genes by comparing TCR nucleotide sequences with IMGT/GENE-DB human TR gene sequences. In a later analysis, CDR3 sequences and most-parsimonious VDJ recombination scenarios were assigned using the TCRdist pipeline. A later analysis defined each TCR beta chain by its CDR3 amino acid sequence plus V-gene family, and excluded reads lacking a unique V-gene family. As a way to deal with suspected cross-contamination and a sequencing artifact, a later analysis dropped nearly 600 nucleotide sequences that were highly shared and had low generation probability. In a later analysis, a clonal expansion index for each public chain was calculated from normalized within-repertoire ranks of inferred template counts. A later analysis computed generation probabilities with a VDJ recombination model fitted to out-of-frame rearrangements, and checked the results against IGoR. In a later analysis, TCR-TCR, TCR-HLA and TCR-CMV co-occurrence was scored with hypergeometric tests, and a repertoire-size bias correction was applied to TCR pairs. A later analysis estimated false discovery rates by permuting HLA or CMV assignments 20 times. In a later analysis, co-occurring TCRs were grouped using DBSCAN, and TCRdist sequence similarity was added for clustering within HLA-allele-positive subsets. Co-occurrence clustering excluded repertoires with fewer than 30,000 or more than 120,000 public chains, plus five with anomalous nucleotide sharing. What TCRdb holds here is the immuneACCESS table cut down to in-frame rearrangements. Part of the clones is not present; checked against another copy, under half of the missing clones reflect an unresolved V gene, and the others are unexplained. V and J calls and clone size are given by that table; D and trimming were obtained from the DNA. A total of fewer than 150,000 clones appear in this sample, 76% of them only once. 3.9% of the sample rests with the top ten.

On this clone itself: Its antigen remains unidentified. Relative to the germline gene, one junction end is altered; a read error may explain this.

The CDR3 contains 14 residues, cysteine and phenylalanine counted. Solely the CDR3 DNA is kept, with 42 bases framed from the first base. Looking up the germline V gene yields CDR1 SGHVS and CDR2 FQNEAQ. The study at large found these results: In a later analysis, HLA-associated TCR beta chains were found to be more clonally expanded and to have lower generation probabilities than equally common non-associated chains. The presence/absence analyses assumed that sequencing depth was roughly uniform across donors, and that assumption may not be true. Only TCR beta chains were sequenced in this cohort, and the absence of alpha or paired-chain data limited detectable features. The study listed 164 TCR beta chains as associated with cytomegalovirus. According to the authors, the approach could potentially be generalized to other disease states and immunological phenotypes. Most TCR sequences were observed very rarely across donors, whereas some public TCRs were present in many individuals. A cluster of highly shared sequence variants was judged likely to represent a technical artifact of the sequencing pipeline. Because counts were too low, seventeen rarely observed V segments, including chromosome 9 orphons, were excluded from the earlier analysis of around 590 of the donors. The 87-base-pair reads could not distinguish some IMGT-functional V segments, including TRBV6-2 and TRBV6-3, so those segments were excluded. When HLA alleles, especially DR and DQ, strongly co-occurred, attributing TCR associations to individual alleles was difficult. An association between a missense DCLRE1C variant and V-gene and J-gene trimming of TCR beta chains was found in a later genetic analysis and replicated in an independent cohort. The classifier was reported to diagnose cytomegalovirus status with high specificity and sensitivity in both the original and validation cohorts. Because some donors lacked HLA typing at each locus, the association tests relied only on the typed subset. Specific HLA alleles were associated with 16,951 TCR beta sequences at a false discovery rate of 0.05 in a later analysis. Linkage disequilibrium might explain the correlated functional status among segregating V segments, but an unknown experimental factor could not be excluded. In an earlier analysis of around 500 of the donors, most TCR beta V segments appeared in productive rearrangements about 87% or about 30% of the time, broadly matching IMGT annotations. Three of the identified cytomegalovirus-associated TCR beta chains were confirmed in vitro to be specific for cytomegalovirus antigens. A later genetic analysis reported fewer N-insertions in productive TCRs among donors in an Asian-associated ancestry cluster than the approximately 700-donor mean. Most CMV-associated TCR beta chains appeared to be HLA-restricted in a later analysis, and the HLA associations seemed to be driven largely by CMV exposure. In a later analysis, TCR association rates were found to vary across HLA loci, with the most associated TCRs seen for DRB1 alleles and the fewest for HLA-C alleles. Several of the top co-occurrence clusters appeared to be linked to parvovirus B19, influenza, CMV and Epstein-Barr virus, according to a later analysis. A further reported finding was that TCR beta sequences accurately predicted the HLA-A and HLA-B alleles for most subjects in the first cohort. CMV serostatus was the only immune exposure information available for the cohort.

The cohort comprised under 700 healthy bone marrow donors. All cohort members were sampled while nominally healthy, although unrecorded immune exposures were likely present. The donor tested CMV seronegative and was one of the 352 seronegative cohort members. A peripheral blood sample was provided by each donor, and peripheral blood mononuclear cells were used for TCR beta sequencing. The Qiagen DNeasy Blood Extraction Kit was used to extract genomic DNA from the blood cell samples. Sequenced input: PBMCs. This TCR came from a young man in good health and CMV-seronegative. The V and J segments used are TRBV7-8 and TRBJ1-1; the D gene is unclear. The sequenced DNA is TGTGCCAGCAGCTTATTCTACGAGAACGCTGAAGCTTTCTTT. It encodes CASSLFYENAEAFF. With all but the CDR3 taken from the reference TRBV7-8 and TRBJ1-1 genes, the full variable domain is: GAGVSQSPRYKVAKRGQDVALRCDPISGHVSLFWYQQALGQGPEFLTYFQNEAQLDKSGLPSDRFFAERPEGSVSTLKIQRTQQEDSAVYLCASSLFYENAEAFFGQGTRLTVV.